The 27 T cell receptor beta chains in this list originate from one sample, sequenced in a study of molecular identifiers for immune sequencing clone quantification. Via MiXCR, TCRdb re-called the PCR reads, giving one row per CDR3 protein. Among 80,000 to 95,000 distinct CDR3 sequences listed, around 19% were seen once. The specimen was naive CD8+ T cells from blood, with Jurkat cell RNA spiked in. The subset is: FACS-sorted CD8+CD4-CCR7+CD45RA+ naive T cells. These receptors were obtained from a human donor in good health. Some libraries in this study had Jurkat cell RNA spiked in.

This clonotype showed up many times. The chain joins TRBV9 to TRBJ2-3, with 7 bases aligning to TRBD2. The CDR3 contains 15 residues. Per germline, CDR1 SGDLS and CDR2 YYNGEE. V lost 4 bases, J lost 3 bases, and 8 bases stayed unmatched. CDR3 amino acids: CASSFTSVKTDTQYF. In nucleotides, the CDR3 is TGTGCCAGCAGCTTCACTAGCGTGAAAACAGATACGCAGTATTTT.

This clonotype was seen many times. The V and J genes are TRBV7-2 and TRBJ1-3; D perhaps matches TRBD1 (6 bases). CDR1 SGHTA and CDR2 FQGNSA come from the germline V gene. Between the trimmed V and J ends, which lost 5 bases and 2 bases, there was a span of 13 bases. The CDR3 is 15 amino acids. The CDR3 is CASSTTGTTGNTIYF. CDR3 sequence (DNA): TGTGCCAGCAGCACAACCGGGACAACTGGAAACACCATATATTTT.

There are many counts of this clonotype. This rearrangement joins TRBV3-1 to TRBJ2-7; no firm D call. V lost 0 bases, J lost 5 bases, and 14 bases lay in between. Germline lookup yields CDR1 LGHDT and CDR2 YNNKEL (reference sequence). The CDR3 is 15 residues long. CDR3 sequence reads: CASSQEYATGDEQYF. The CDR3, as DNA: TGTGCCAGCAGCCAAGAATACGCAACCGGCGACGAGCAGTACTTC.

This clonotype was picked up many times. This sequence joins TRBV27 and TRBJ2-7; 8 nucleotides line up with TRBD1. CDR3 length equals 13 residues. The V and J ends lost 3 bases and 6 bases, in that order; junction bases with no gene match: 4. Per germline, CDR1 MNHEY and CDR2 SMNVEV (reference sequence). The CDR3 DNA follows: TGTGCCAGCAGTTTGACAGGGGAAAGCGAGCAGTACTTC. Protein sequence: CASSLTGESEQYF.

The chain joins TRBV24-1 to TRBJ2-2; the D gene is possibly TRBD1 (6 bases). Per the germline V gene, CDR1 is KGHDR and CDR2 is SFDVKD. The CDR3 has 17 amino acids. V gave up 2 bases and J gave up 1 base, with 13 bases separating them. CDR3 loop: CATSDSGRQENTGELFF. CDR3 in DNA: TGTGCCACCAGTGATTCGGGGAGACAGGAGAACACCGGGGAGCTGTTTTTT.

This chain connects TRBV7-3 to TRBJ2-2; 9 bases fit TRBD2. V trimming: 5 bases; J trimming: 7 bases; junction bases outside the gene matches: 14. CDR1 is SGHTA, CDR2 FQGTGA, per germline. The CDR3 has 17 amino acids. CDR3 sequence: CASSRTSEPLEDGELFF. The CDR3 DNA reads TGTGCCAGCAGCCGGACTAGCGAACCCCTTGAGGACGGGGAGCTGTTTTTT.

This clonotype showed up many times. The rearrangement uses TRBV29-1 and TRBJ2-1, with 16 bases matching TRBD2. CDR3 size: 17 residues. CDR1 SQVTM and CDR2 ANQGSEA come from the germline V gene. Germline trimming cut 4 bases from V and 8 bases from J; bases unmatched to any gene: 11. CDR3 sequence (DNA): TGCAGCGTTGTGGGACTAGCGGGAGGGCCGGGTGCCGATGAGCAGTTCTTC. It specifies CSVVGLAGGPGADEQFF.

This clonotype has ten or more counts. The rearrangement joins TRBV9 to TRBJ2-6, with TRBD1 as a possible D gene (5 bases). CDR3 length: 13 amino acids. V dropped 0 bases and J dropped 12 bases, with 10 bases sitting between them. CDR1 and CDR2 from the germline V gene are SGDLS and YYNGEE. For the CDR3, the DNA is TGTGCCAGCAGCGTAGATCAGGGTGGCGTCCTGACTTTC. It is translated as CASSVDQGGVLTF. Full variable domain (rest looked up from reference TRBV9 and TRBJ2-6): DSGVTQTPKHLITATGQRVTLRCSPRSGDLSVYWYQQSLDQGLQFLIQYYNGEERAKGNILERFSAQQFPDLHSELNLSSLELGDSALYFCASSVDQGGVLTFGAGSRLTVL.

Many counts were recorded for this clonotype. The chain recombines TRBV27 with TRBJ2-7; 9 positions agree with TRBD1. Germline CDR1 is MNHEY and CDR2 is SMNVEV (reference sequence). The junction had 11 bases not matched to a gene; V was cut back by 5 bases and J by 6 bases. The length of the CDR3 is 15 residues. CDR3 sequence reads: CASSGTGQGLGEQYF. In nucleotides, the CDR3 is TGTGCCAGCAGTGGGACGGGACAGGGTTTGGGCGAGCAGTACTTC.

About this clonotype: A read error may be the cause here, since a much bigger clone is one base away. This likely comes from a read error, as the CDR3 has no conserved phenylalanine or tryptophan at its end. The genes are TRBV5-3 and TRBJ2-1; no firm D call. TRBV5-3 is annotated as an ORF whose role is uncertain. The CDR3 runs to 14 residues. The CDR3 sequence: CASSLAVGEREQFL. CDR3 nucleotides: TGTGCCAGCAGCTTGGCTGTCGGAGAACGCGAGCAGTTCCTC.

The V and J genes are TRBV6-2 or TRBV6-3 and TRBJ1-5; unclear D gene. The V end lost 6 bases, the J end lost 6 bases, and 9 bases lay between the germline ends. The CDR3 loop spans 12 amino acids. CDR1 and CDR2 from the germline V gene are MNHEY and SVGEGT. CDR3 nucleotides: TGTGCCAGCAGCCCGGGCACTCAGCCCCAGCATTTT. Residues: CASSPGTQPQHF.

This clonotype has a count of ten or more. The chain uses TRBV6-5 and TRBJ2-7; D is unresolved. V was trimmed by 5 bases and J by 0 bases, leaving 11 bases between them. Germline V gene lookup returns CDR1 MNHEY and CDR2 SVGAGI. This CDR3 is 14 amino acids long. CDR3 amino acids: CASSPLVLSYEQYF. CDR3 nucleotide sequence: TGTGCCAGCAGTCCTTTGGTCCTCTCCTACGAGCAGTACTTC.

This clonotype showed up many times. The CDR3: CSATKDTFPDQPQHF. The CDR3 coding sequence is TGCAGTGCTACCAAGGACACTTTTCCGGATCAGCCCCAGCATTTT. The V call is TRBV20-1, the J call TRBJ1-5, with D perhaps TRBD1 (5 bases). Germline lookup yields CDR1 DFQATT and CDR2 SNEGSKA (reference sequence). The CDR3 loop spans 15 amino acids. The ends were cut back, 4 bases at V and 5 bases at J, with 18 bases in the middle.

This clonotype came up many times. The chain recombines TRBV20-1 with TRBJ2-7, with 7 bases matching TRBD2. V gave up 0 bases and J gave up 6 bases; unmatched junction bases: 8. Germline CDR1 DFQATT, CDR2 SNEGSKA (reference sequence). This CDR3 contains 14 residues. The CDR3 sequence is CSARDSAGVGEQYF. The CDR3 bases are TGCAGTGCTAGAGATAGTGCGGGAGTGGGCGAGCAGTACTTC.

The rearrangement uses TRBV28 and TRBJ1-3, with D possibly being TRBD1 (5 bases). The CDR3 length is 14 residues. Between the trimmed V and J ends, which lost 6 bases and 1 base, there was a span of 10 bases. The germline V gene has CDR1 MDHEN and CDR2 SYDVKM. This chain's CDR3 is CASRLTESGNTIYF. CDR3 bases: TGTGCCAGCAGATTGACAGAATCTGGAAACACCATATATTTT.

There are many counts of this clonotype. J is TRBJ2-3 and V is TRBV27; D gene ambiguous. This CDR3 is built from 14 residues. CDR1 and CDR2 (germline): MNHEY, SMNVEV (reference sequence). Between the trimmed V and J ends, which lost 5 bases and 0 bases, there was a span of 9 bases. CDR3 region: CASSPATSTDTQYF. The CDR3, as DNA: TGTGCCAGCAGTCCTGCGACTAGCACAGATACGCAGTATTTT.

This chain uses TRBV5-4 with TRBJ2-1; D gene unclear. The V and J ends lost 1 base and 10 bases respectively, with 18 bases between them. This CDR3 has 15 amino acids. The germline V gene has CDR1 SGHNT and CDR2 YYREEE (reference sequence). CDR3: CASSLWLDTLDEQFF. CDR3 DNA sequence: TGTGCCAGCAGCTTGTGGCTAGATACGTTAGACGAGCAGTTCTTC.

This clonotype was detected many times. The J gene is TRBJ2-7, the V gene TRBV29-1; 8 bases are a match to TRBD1. CDR1 and CDR2 from the germline V gene are SQVTM and ANQGSEA. J gave up 3 bases and V 3 bases, and 4 bases lay outside the gene matches. The CDR3 runs 13 residues. The CDR3 DNA is TGCAGCGTTGAGATGGACAGGGACTACGAGCAGTACTTC. It specifies CSVEMDRDYEQYF.

This clonotype has at least ten counts. This chain uses TRBV20-1 with TRBJ1-5; D perhaps matches TRBD1 (6 bases). V was shortened by 6 bases and J by 1 base, with 13 bases between the two germline ends. CDR1 DFQATT and CDR2 SNEGSKA come from the germline V gene (reference sequence). The CDR3 runs to 14 residues. The CDR3 here is CSARGEPSNQPQHF. The CDR3 bases are TGCAGTGCAAGGGGGGAACCGAGCAATCAGCCCCAGCATTTT.

The CDR3 here is CASSTGGQGSDEQFF. In DNA form, the CDR3 reads TGTGCCAGCAGTACCGGAGGACAGGGGTCTGATGAGCAGTTCTTC. The V call is TRBV12-3 or TRBV12-4, the J call TRBJ2-1; TRBD1 aligns across 9 bases. The CDR3 has 15 amino acids. Trimming cost V 5 bases and J 8 bases; bases outside gene matches: 10.

The rearrangement uses TRBV19 and TRBJ2-2; 10 bases agree with TRBD2. Unmatched junction bases numbered 7, after V lost 0 bases and J lost 6 bases. Germline CDR1 and CDR2: LNHDA and SQIVND (reference sequence). CDR3 size: 17 residues. Here the CDR3 DNA reads TGTGCCAGTAGTATAGACTTAAGCGGGAGGGATCCCGGGGAGCTGTTTTTT. This gives the protein CASSIDLSGRDPGELFF.

This clonotype was seen a handful of times. V gene TRBV30 combines with J gene TRBJ2-3; D remains unclear. V was shortened by 2 bases and J by 2 bases, with 17 bases between the two germline ends. Germline values: CDR1 GTSNPN, CDR2 SVGIG (reference sequence). The CDR3 covers 16 residues. DNA of the CDR3: TGTGCCTGGAGTCCTCCGACTTGGAACCCCACAGATACGCAGTATTTT. This translates into CAWSPPTWNPTDTQYF.

Details on this clonotype: A read error may explain this, as a much larger clone is one base away. The chain combines TRBV3-1 with TRBJ2-5; D remains ambiguous. CDR1 LGHDT and CDR2 YNNKEL come from the germline V gene (reference sequence). The CDR3 has 12 amino acids. V lost 4 bases and J lost 5, with 8 bases in between. Here the CDR3 reads CASSPPDETQYF. The CDR3 DNA is TGTGCCAGCAGCCCCCCGGATGAGACCCAGTACTTC.

This clonotype was picked up many times. The chain recombines TRBV4-2 with TRBJ2-3; 12 positions agree with TRBD2. J lost 0 bases, V lost 0 bases, and 4 bases had no gene match. CDR1 is LGHNA and CDR2 is YNFKEQ in the germline V gene. The CDR3 spans 18 residues. CDR3: CASSQEGTSGRSTDTQYF. CDR3 in DNA: TGTGCCAGCAGCCAAGAGGGAACTAGCGGGAGGAGCACAGATACGCAGTATTTT.

In its sample, this clonotype was seen many times. The chain employs TRBV27 and TRBJ2-3, with TRBD1 matching 8 bases. Trimming took 6 bases from V and 2 from J; bases not matched to a gene: 10. CDR1 and CDR2 (germline): MNHEY, SMNVEV (reference sequence). The CDR3 sequence is 16 residues long. The CDR3: CASRTGTGLHTDTQYF. The CDR3 DNA follows: TGTGCCAGCAGGACCGGGACAGGCCTGCACACAGATACGCAGTATTTT.

This clonotype was counted between two and nine times. A much larger clone is a single base away; this may be a read error. This chain uses TRBV6-5 with TRBJ2-1; unclear D gene. In germline, CDR1 is MNHEY, CDR2 SVGAGI. The CDR3 contains 12 residues. CDR3 coding DNA: TGTGCCAGCAGTCGAACCTACAATGAGAAGTTCTTC. Residues: CASSRTYNEKFF.

This clonotype has only a few counts. This sequence may be a read error, since a much larger clone differs from it by one base. The J gene is TRBJ1-5, the V gene TRBV7-9, with unresolved D. Germline assignment: CDR1 SEHNR and CDR2 FQNEAQ (reference sequence). The CDR3 covers 14 residues. Trimming removed 8 bases from V and 0 bases from J, with 11 bases in between. CDR3 residues: CASGPGFSNQPQHF. The CDR3 nucleotides read TGTGCCAGCGGCCCGGGGTTTAGCAATCAGCCCCAGCATTTT.